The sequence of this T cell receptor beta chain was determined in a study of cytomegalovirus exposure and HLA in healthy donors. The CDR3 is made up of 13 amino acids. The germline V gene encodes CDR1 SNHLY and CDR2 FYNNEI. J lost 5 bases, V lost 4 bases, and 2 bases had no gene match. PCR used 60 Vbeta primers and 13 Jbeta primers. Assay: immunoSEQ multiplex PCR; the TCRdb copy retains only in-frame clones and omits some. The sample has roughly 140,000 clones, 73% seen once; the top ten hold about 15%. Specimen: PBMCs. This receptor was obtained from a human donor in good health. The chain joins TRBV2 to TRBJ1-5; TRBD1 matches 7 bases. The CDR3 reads CASSVQGDQPQHF. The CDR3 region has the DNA TGTGCCAGCAGTGTGCAGGGGGATCAGCCCCAGCATTTT.